A single sample is the source of the 2 T cell receptor beta chains below, sequenced in a study of tissue T cells after allogeneic stem cell transplantation. The table came from immunoSEQ multiplex PCR; TCRdb's copy has only in-frame clones and leaves some out. The table has some 3,500 clones, 70% seen once. Sequenced material: tissue from the right colon, taken at autopsy. These receptors were obtained from a male donor at least 60 years old with lung cancer.

This clone was detected only a few times. The chain uses TRBV30 and TRBJ1-1; D is unresolved. CDR1 is GTSNPN and CDR2 is SVGIG in the germline V gene (reference sequence). The CDR3 is made up of 14 amino acids. The V end was cut by 4 bases, the J end by 0 bases, with 12 bases between. CDR3 nucleotide sequence: TGTGCCTGGAAACTCCTGGCCATGAACACTGAAGCTTTCTTT. This gives the protein CAWKLLAMNTEAFF.

This clone has more than one count but fewer than ten. V gene TRBV7-9 combines with J gene TRBJ2-3; 9 bases are shared with TRBD2. V gave up 5 bases and J gave up 5 bases; unmatched junction bases: 5. The CDR3 has 14 residues. Germline lookup yields CDR1 SEHNR and CDR2 FQNEAQ (reference sequence). The CDR3 region has the DNA TGTGCCAGCAGCCACTGGACTAGCGAAGATACGCAGTATTTT. Its protein is CASSHWTSEDTQYF.